The TCR beta chain described here comes from a study of CD8 T cells in ankylosing spondylitis. The length of the CDR3 is 15 residues. Germline trimming cut 4 bases from V and 1 base from J; bases unmatched to any gene: 4. Quantitative molecular-barcoded 5'-RACE generated the TCR beta libraries. MiXCR was run by TCRdb on the 5' RACE reads, yielding one entry per CDR3 protein. The sample holds 100,000 to 150,000 distinct CDR3 sequences, about 6.5% seen once. In its sample, this clonotype was seen many times. Its antigen remains unidentified. Whole-study findings and limits: What appeared characteristic of ankylosing spondylitis blood was a TCR beta motif of under 10 highly homologous variants. Matched synovial fluid from ankylosing spondylitis patients was reported to be enriched for disease-linked clones.

The sequenced sample was blood, either unsorted or a sorted T cell fraction (not recorded which). The clonotype comes from a male donor with ankylosing spondylitis or in good health (not recorded which). This rearrangement joins TRBV12-3 or TRBV12-4 to TRBJ1-1; 9 bases are shared with TRBD1. The CDR3 spells CASSSGDRENTEAFF. The CDR3 region has the DNA TGTGCCAGCAGTTCCGGGGACAGGGAGAACACTGAAGCTTTCTTT.